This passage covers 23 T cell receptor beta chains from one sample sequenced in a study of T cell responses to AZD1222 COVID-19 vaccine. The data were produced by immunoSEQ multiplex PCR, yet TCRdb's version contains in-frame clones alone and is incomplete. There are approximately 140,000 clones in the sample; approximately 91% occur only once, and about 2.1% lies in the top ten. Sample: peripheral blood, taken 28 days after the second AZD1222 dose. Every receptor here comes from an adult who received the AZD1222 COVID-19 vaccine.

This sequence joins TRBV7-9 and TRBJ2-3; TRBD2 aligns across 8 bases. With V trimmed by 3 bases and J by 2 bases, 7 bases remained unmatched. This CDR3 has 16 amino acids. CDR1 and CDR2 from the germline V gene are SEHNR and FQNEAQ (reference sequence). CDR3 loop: CASSLGTSGPTDTQYF. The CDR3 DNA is TGTGCCAGCAGCTTGGGAACTAGCGGACCCACAGATACGCAGTATTTT. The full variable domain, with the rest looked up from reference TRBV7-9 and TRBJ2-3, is DTGVSQNPRHKITKRGQNVTFRCDPISEHNRLYWYRQTLGQGPEFLTYFQNEAQLEKSRLLSDRFSAERPKGSFSTLEIQRTEQGDSAMYLCASSLGTSGPTDTQYFGPGTRLTVL.

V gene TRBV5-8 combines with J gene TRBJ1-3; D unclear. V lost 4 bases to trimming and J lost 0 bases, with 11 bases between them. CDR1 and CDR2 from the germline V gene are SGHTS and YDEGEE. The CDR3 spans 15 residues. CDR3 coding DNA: TGTGCCAGCAGCCCTAGGTTATACTCTGGAAACACCATATATTTT. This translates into CASSPRLYSGNTIYF.

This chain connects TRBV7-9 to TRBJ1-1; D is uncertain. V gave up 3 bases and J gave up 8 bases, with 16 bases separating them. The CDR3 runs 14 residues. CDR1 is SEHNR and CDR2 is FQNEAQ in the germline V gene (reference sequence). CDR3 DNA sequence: TGTGCCAGCAGCTTTCGTCGCCTGGGCGCAGAAGCTTTCTTT. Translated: CASSFRRLGAEAFF.

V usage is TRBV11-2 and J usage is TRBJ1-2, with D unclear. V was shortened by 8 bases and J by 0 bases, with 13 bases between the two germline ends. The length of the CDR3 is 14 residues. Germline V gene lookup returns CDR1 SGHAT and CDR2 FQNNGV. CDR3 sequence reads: CASHPMLANYGYTF. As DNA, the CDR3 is TGTGCCAGCCACCCGATGTTAGCTAACTATGGCTACACCTTC.

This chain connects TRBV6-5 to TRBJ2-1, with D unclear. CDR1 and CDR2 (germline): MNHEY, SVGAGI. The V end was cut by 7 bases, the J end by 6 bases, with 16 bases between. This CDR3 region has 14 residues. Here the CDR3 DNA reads TGTGCCAGCATCTTGACACGGTGGGGCAATGAGCAGTTCTTC. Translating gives CASILTRWGNEQFF.

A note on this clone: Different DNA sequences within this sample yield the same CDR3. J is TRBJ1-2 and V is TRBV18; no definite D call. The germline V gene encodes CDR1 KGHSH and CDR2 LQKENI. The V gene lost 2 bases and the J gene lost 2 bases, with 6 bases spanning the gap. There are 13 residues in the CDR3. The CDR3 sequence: CASSPTENYGYTF. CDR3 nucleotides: TGTGCCAGCTCACCAACAGAAAACTATGGCTACACCTTC.

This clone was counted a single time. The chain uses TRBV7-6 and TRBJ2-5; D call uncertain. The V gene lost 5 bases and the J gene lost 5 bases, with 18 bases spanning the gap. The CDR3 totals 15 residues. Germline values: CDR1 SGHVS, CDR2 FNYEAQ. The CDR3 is CASSARARLGETQYF. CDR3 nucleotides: TGTGCCAGCAGCGCCAGAGCCCGATTGGGGGAGACCCAGTACTTC.

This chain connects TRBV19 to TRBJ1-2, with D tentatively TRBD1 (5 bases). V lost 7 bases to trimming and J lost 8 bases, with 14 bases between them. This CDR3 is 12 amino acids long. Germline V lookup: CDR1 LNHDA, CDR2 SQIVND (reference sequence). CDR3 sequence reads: CASTQGGVGYTF. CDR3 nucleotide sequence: TGTGCCAGTACTCAGGGCGGAGTGGGCTACACCTTC.

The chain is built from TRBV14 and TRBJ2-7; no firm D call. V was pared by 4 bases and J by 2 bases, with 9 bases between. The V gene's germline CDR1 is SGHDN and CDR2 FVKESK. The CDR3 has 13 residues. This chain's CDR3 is CASSRWPPYEQYF. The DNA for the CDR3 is TGTGCCAGCAGCCGGTGGCCCCCCTACGAGCAGTACTTC. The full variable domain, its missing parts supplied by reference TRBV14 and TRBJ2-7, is EAGVTQFPSHSVIEKGQTVTLRCDPISGHDNLYWYRRVMGKEIKFLLHFVKESKQDESGMPNNRFLAERTGGTYSTLKVQPAELEDSGVYFCASSRWPPYEQYFGPGTRLTVT.

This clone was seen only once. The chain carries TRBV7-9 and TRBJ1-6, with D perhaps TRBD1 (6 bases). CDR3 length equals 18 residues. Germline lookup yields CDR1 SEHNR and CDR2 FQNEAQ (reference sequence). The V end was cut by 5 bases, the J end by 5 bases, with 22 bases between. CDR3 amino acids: CASSLSEFGGGNNSPLHF. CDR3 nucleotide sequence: TGTGCCAGCAGCCTCAGCGAGTTCGGGGGCGGTAATAATTCACCCCTCCACTTT.

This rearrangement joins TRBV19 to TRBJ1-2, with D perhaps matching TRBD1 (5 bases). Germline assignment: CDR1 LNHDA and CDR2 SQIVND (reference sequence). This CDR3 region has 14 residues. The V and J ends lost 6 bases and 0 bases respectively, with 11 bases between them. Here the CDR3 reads CASSRDPANYGYTF. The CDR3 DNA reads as TGTGCCAGTAGCCGGGACCCAGCTAACTATGGCTACACCTTC.

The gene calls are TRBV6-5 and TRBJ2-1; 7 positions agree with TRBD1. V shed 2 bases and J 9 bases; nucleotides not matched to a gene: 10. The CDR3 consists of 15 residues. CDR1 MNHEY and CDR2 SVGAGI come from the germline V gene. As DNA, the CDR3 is TGTGCCAGCAGTTACCAGGGGGTACCTAGGGGTGAGCAGTTCTTC. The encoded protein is CASSYQGVPRGEQFF.

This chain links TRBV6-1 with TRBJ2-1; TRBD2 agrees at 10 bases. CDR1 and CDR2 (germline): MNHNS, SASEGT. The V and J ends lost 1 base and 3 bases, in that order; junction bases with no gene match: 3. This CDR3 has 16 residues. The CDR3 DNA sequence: TGTGCCAGCAGTGAAGAGACTAGCGGGTTCTACAATGAGCAGTTCTTC. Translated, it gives CASSEETSGFYNEQFF.

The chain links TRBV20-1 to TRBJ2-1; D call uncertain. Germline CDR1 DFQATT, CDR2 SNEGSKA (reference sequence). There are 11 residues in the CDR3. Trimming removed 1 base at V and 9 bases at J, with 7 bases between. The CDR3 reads CSARGLGEQFF. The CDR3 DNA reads TGCAGTGCTAGAGGCCTTGGTGAGCAGTTCTTC.

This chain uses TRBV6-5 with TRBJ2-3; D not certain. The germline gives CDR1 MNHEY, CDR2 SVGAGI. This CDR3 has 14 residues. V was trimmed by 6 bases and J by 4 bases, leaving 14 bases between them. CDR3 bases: TGTGCCAGCAGCTCCTATAGTCGGTCAGATACGCAGTATTTT. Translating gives CASSSYSRSDTQYF.

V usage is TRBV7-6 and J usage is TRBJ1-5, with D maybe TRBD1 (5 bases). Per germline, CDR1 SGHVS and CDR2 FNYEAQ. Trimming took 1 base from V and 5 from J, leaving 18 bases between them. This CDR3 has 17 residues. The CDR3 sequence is CASSLGETGRADQPQHF. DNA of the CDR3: TGTGCCAGCAGCTTAGGGGAAACAGGACGTGCGGATCAGCCCCAGCATTTT.

The CDR3 coding sequence is TGCAGCGCCCGGACTGGCTTTGGCACAGATACGCAGTATTTT. Its translation is CSARTGFGTDTQYF. The rearrangement links TRBV29-1 to TRBJ2-3; perhaps TRBD2 as D (5 bases). The CDR3 extends over 14 amino acids. Germline loops: CDR1 SQVTM, CDR2 ANQGSEA. The V end was cut by 7 bases, the J end by 1 base, with 15 bases between.

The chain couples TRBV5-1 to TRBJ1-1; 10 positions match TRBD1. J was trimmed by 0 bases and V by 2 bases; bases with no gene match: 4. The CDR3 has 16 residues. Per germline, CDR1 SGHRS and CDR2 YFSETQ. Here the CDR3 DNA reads TGCGCCAGCAGCTTTGGCGACAGGGGGCTGAACACTGAAGCTTTCTTT. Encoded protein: CASSFGDRGLNTEAFF.

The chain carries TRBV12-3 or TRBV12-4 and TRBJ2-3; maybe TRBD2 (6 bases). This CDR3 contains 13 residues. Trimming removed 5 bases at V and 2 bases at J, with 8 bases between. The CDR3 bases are TGTGCCAGCAGTCGGGACTTCACAGATACGCAGTATTTT. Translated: CASSRDFTDTQYF.

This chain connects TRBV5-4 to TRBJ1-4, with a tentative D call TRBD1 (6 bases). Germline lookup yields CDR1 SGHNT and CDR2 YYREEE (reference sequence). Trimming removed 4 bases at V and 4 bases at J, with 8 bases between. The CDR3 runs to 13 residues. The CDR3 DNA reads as TGTGCCAGCAGCCCAGGGGTTAATGAAAAACTGTTTTTT. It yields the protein CASSPGVNEKLFF.

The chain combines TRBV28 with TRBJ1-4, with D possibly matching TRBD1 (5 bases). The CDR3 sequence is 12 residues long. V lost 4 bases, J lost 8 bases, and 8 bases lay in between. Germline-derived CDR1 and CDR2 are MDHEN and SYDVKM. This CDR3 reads CASSSTDEKLFF. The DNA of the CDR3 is TGTGCCAGCAGTTCGACAGACGAAAAACTGTTTTTT. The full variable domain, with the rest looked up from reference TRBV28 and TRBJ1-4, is DVKVTQSSRYLVKRTGEKVFLECVQDMDHENMFWYRQDPGLGLRLIYFSYDVKMKEKGDIPEGYSVSREKKERFSLILESASTNQTSMYLCASSSTDEKLFFGSGTQLSVL.

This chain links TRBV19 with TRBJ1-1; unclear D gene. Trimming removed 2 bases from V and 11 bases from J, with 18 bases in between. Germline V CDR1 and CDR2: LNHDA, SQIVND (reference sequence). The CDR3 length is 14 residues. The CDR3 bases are TGTGCCAGTAGTATAAAGATAGGCCCAGCGGCGGCTTTCTTT. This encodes CASSIKIGPAAAFF.

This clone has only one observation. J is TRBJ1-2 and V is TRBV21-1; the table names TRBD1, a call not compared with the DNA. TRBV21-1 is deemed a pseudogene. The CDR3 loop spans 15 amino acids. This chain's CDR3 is CASRPAGTENYGYTF. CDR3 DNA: TGTGCCAGCAGACCTGCCGGGACAGAGAACTATGGCTACACCTTC.